This is a list of T cell receptor beta chains from one sample in a study of cytomegalovirus exposure and HLA in healthy donors. Clones were read by immunoSEQ multiplex PCR, and TCRdb kept only the in-frame ones, dropping some. Among about 160,000 clones, over 70% were seen once, and the ten largest hold 1.3%. Sequencing used PBMCs. These receptors all stem from a man aged 50 to 59 in good health and CMV-seropositive. Both conserved end residues are part of each CDR3. A D gene is named only where the DNA matches it firmly. Clone size, where shown, is once, few, many, or a class for clones that have expanded.

CDR3 protein: CASSQDTLLAGVQETQYF
CDR3 DNA: TGCGCCAGCAGCCAAGATACGCTACTAGCGGGGGTCCAAGAGACCCAGTACTTC
D gene: TRBD2
clone size: few
J gene: TRBJ2-5
V gene: TRBV4-3

CDR3 protein: CASAGTSGYSSYNEQFF
CDR3 DNA: TGTGCCAGTGCCGGGACTAGCGGGTATAGCTCCTACAATGAGCAGTTCTTC
D gene: TRBD2
clone size: -
J gene: TRBJ2-1
V gene: TRBV28

CDR3 protein: CASSESLQGEAFF
CDR3 DNA: TGTGCCAGCAGTGAATCGCTTCAGGGTGAAGCTTTCTTT
D gene: -
clone size: -
J gene: TRBJ1-1
V gene: TRBV6-5

CDR3 protein: CASSSGQGGGYTF
CDR3 DNA: TGTGCCAGCAGTTCAGGACAGGGGGGTGGCTACACCTTC
D gene: TRBD1
clone size: -
J gene: TRBJ1-2
V gene: TRBV6-5

CDR3 protein: CATSRGDSSNEKLFF
CDR3 DNA: TGTGCCACCAGCAGAGGTGACAGTTCTAATGAAAAACTGTTTTTT
D gene: -
clone size: -
J gene: TRBJ1-4
V gene: TRBV15

CDR3 protein: CASSVEGRIGGPEKLFF
CDR3 DNA: TGTGCCAGCAGCGTAGAGGGCCGGATTGGGGGCCCTGAAAAACTGTTTTTT
D gene: -
clone size: -
J gene: TRBJ1-4
V gene: TRBV9

CDR3 protein: CASSSWRGEKLFF
CDR3 DNA: TGTGCCAGCAGTTCATGGAGAGGGGAAAAACTGTTTTTT
D gene: -
clone size: -
J gene: TRBJ1-4
V gene: TRBV28

CDR3 protein: CASSGGLAGGLNNEQFF
CDR3 DNA: TGTGCCAGCAGCGGCGGACTAGCGGGGGGGCTTAACAATGAGCAGTTCTTC
D gene: TRBD2
clone size: -
J gene: TRBJ2-1
V gene: TRBV9

CDR3 protein: CASSPRTGQGNTIYF
CDR3 DNA: TGTGCCAGCAGCCCTAGGACAGGACAGGGAAACACCATATATTTT
D gene: TRBD1
clone size: -
J gene: TRBJ1-3
V gene: TRBV11-2

CDR3 protein: CASRSGGVNTGELFF
CDR3 DNA: TGTGCCAGCCGCAGCGGGGGGGTTAACACCGGGGAGCTGTTTTTT
D gene: TRBD2
clone size: -
J gene: TRBJ2-2
V gene: TRBV6-1

CDR3 protein: CASSLEARAGETQYF
CDR3 DNA: TGCGCCAGCAGCTTGGAGGCCAGGGCGGGGGAGACCCAGTACTTC
D gene: -
clone size: -
J gene: TRBJ2-5
V gene: TRBV5-1

CDR3 protein: CASSLGTGNGEKLFF
CDR3 DNA: TGTGCCAGCTCACTCGGGACAGGGAATGGAGAAAAACTGTTTTTT
D gene: TRBD1
clone size: -
J gene: TRBJ1-4
V gene: TRBV18

CDR3 protein: CASTLGGAPIQETQYF
CDR3 DNA: TGTGCCAGCACCTTGGGGGGGGCTCCCATTCAAGAGACCCAGTACTTC
D gene: -
clone size: -
J gene: TRBJ2-5
V gene: TRBV2

CDR3 protein: CAWSTERETQYF
CDR3 DNA: TGTGCCTGGAGCACGGAGCGGGAGACCCAGTACTTC
D gene: -
clone size: -
J gene: TRBJ2-5
V gene: TRBV30

CDR3 protein: CASSYSPELGRYEQYF
CDR3 DNA: TGTGCCAGCAGTTACTCTCCCGAGCTGGGCCGCTACGAGCAGTACTTC
D gene: -
clone size: -
J gene: TRBJ2-7
V gene: TRBV6-6

CDR3 protein: CASSLWGQSTSLYTF
CDR3 DNA: TGTGCCAGCAGTTTATGGGGACAGTCAACTAGTTTATACACCTTC
D gene: TRBD1
clone size: -
J gene: TRBJ1-2
V gene: TRBV28

CDR3 protein: CASSPRLAGERNEQFF
CDR3 DNA: TGCGCCAGCAGCCCTCGACTAGCGGGAGAGAGGAATGAGCAGTTCTTC
D gene: TRBD2
clone size: -
J gene: TRBJ2-1
V gene: TRBV5-1

CDR3 protein: CASSVKGGTDTQYF
CDR3 DNA: TGTGCCAGCAGCGTAAAGGGAGGCACAGATACGCAGTATTTT
D gene: -
clone size: -
J gene: TRBJ2-3
V gene: TRBV5-4

CDR3 protein: CASSYSGQGRGSLHF
CDR3 DNA: TGTGCCAGCAGTTACTCAGGACAGGGCAGAGGGAGCCTCCACTTT
D gene: TRBD1
clone size: -
J gene: TRBJ1-6
V gene: TRBV6-5

CDR3 protein: CAWSLAGASGAGELFF
CDR3 DNA: TGTGCCTGGAGTCTGGCGGGGGCTAGCGGAGCGGGGGAGCTGTTTTTT
D gene: -
clone size: -
J gene: TRBJ2-2
V gene: TRBV30

CDR3 protein: CASSVTALGLDTIYF
CDR3 DNA: TGTGCCAGCAGCGTGACAGCGCTTGGCCTGGACACCATATATTTT
D gene: -
clone size: -
J gene: TRBJ1-3
V gene: TRBV9

CDR3 protein: CASSPGQGGEQYF
CDR3 DNA: TGTGCCAGCAGTCCGGGACAGGGCGGCGAGCAGTACTTC
D gene: TRBD1
clone size: -
J gene: TRBJ2-7
V gene: TRBV25-1

CDR3 protein: CSAEVPEAFF
CDR3 DNA: TGCAGTGCAGAGGTCCCTGAAGCTTTCTTT
D gene: -
clone size: -
J gene: TRBJ1-1
V gene: TRBV20-1

CDR3 protein: CASSVAGGANEAFF
CDR3 DNA: TGTGCCAGCAGCGTAGCTGGTGGGGCTAATGAAGCTTTCTTT
D gene: -
clone size: -
J gene: TRBJ1-1
V gene: TRBV9